A selection of T cell receptor beta chains follows, all from one sample in a study of blood T cell repertoires in COVID-19. The protocol was immunoSEQ multiplex PCR, while the TCRdb copy is restricted to in-frame clones and leaves out a portion. The table lists some 150,000 clones, approximately 88% of them singletons, with 3.9% in the top ten. The sequenced sample was peripheral blood. The receptors shown here come from a woman aged 55-75 years who had recovered from COVID-19. Both conserved end residues are part of each CDR3. D genes are given only for firm matches. Size tells how often a clone was seen (once, few, many) or the class of an expanded clone, and some rows leave it out.

abundance | j_gene | d_gene | v_gene | CDR3aa | CDR3nt
once | TRBJ2-3 | TRBD2 | TRBV6-1 | CASSERLAGDTQYF | TGTGCCAGCAGTGAACGGCTAGCGGGGGATACGCAGTATTTT
NA | TRBJ2-1 | TRBD1 | TRBV11-1 | CASSLRQGTYNEQFF | TGTGCCAGCAGCTTGAGACAGGGGACATACAATGAGCAGTTCTTC
NA | TRBJ2-5 | NA | TRBV5-1 | CASSPTVGRETQYF | TGCGCCAGCAGCCCCACAGTGGGGCGAGAGACCCAGTACTTC
NA | TRBJ2-7 | NA | TRBV6-5 | CASGRYEQYF | TGTGCCAGCGGCCGTTACGAGCAGTACTTC
NA | TRBJ1-2 | NA | TRBV12-3/TRBV12-4 | CASSSTVNYGYTF | TGTGCCAGCAGCTCGACAGTGAACTATGGCTACACCTTC
NA | TRBJ1-4 | NA | TRBV28 | CASSLGGATNEKLFF | TGTGCCAGCAGCCTAGGGGGTGCAACTAATGAAAAACTGTTTTTT
NA | TRBJ2-7 | TRBD2 | TRBV28 | CASSLSRGASYEQYF | TGTGCCAGCAGTTTATCGCGGGGGGCCTCCTACGAGCAGTACTTC
NA | TRBJ1-2 | NA | TRBV28 | CASSSGRGYTF | TGTGCCAGCAGTTCGGGAAGGGGCTACACCTTC
NA | TRBJ1-2 | NA | TRBV7-8 | CASSLGTDYGYTF | TGTGCCAGCAGCTTAGGGACAGACTATGGCTACACCTTC
NA | TRBJ2-2 | TRBD2 | TRBV11-1 | CASSDTAGAGGELFF | TGTGCCAGCAGCGATACAGCGGGGGCGGGCGGGGAGCTGTTTTTT
NA | TRBJ2-7 | TRBD1 | TRBV19 | CASRKGQGDYEQYF | TGTGCCAGTAGGAAGGGACAGGGGGACTACGAGCAGTACTTC